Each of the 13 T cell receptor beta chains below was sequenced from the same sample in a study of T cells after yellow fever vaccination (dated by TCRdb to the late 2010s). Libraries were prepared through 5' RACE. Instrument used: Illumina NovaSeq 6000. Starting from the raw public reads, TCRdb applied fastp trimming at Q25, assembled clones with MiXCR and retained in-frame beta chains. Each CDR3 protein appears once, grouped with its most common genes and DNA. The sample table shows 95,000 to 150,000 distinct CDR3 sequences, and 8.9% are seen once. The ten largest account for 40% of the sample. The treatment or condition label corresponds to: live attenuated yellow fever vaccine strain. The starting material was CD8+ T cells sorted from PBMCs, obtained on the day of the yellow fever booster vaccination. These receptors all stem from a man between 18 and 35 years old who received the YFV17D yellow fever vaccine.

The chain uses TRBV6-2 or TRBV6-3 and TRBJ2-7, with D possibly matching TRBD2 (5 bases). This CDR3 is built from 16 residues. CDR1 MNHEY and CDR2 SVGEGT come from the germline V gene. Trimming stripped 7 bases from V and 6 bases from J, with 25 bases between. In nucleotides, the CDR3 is TGTGCCAGCATGCCGGGGTTGGTGAATTACGCGCGCGAGCAGTACGTC. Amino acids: CASMPGLVNYAREQYV.

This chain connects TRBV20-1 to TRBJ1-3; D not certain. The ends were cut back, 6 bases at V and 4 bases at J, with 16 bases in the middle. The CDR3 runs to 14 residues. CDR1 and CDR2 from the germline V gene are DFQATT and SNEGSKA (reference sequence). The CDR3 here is CSANPIGIGNTIYF. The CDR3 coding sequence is TGCAGTGCCAATCCAATTGGGATAGGAAACACCATATATTTT.

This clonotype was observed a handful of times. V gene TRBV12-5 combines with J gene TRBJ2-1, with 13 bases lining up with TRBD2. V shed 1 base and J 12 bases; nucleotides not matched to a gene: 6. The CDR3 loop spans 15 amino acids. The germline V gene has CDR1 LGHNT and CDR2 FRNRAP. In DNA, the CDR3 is TGTGCTAGTGGTTTGGGGGGACTAGCGGGGATAGTGCAGTTCTTC. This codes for CASGLGGLAGIVQFF.

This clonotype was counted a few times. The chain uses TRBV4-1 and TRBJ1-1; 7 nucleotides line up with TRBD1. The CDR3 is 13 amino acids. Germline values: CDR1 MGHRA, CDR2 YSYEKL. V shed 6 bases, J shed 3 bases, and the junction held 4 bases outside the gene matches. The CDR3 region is CASRHTGDTEAFF. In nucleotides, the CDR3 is TGCGCCAGCAGACACACAGGGGACACTGAAGCTTTCTTT.

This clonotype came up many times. Here the CDR3 DNA reads TGCGCCAGCAGCTTGGCGGCAGAGAACACTGAAGCTTTCTTT. This gives the protein CASSLAAENTEAFF. The chain is built from TRBV5-1 and TRBJ1-1; D not certain. Trimming removed 0 bases at V and 1 base at J, with 7 bases between. Germline V gene data show CDR1 as SGHRS and CDR2 as YFSETQ. The CDR3 runs 14 residues.

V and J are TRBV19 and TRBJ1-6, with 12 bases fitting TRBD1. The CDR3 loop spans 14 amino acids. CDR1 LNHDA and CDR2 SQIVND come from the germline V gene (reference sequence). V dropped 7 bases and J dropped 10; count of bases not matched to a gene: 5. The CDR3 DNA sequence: TGTGCCAGTACCCCGGGACAGGGGGCATCACCCCTCCACTTT. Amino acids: CASTPGQGASPLHF. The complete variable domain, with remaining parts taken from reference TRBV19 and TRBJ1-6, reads DGGITQSPKYLFRKEGQNVTLSCEQNLNHDAMYWYRQDPGQGLRLIYYSQIVNDFQKGDIAEGYSVSREKKESFPLTVTSAQKNPTAFYLCASTPGQGASPLHFGNGTRLTVT.

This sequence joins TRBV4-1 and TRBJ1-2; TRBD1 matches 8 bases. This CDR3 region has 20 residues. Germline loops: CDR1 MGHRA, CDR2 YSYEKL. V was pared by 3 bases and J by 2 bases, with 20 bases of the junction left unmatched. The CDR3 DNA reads TGCGCCAGCAGCCAGTTCGTCACCGGGACAGGAATTCATATCAACTATGGCTACACCTTC. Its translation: CASSQFVTGTGIHINYGYTF.

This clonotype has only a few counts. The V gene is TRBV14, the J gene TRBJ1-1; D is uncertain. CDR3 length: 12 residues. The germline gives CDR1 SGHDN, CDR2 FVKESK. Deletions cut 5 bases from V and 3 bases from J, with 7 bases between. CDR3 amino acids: CASSYWDTEAFF. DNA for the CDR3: TGTGCCAGCAGCTATTGGGACACTGAAGCTTTCTTT.

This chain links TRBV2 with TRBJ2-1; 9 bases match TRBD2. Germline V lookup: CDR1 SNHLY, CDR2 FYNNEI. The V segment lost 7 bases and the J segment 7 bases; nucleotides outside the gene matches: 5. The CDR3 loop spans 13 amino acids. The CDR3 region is CASNRGGANEQFF. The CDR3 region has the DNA TGTGCCAGCAACCGCGGGGGGGCAAATGAGCAGTTCTTC. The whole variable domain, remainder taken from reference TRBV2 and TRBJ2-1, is EPEVTQTPSHQVTQMGQEVILRCVPISNHLYFYWYRQILGQKVEFLVSFYNNEISEKSEIFDDQFSVERPDGSNFTLKIRSTKLEDSAMYFCASNRGGANEQFFGPGTRLTVL.

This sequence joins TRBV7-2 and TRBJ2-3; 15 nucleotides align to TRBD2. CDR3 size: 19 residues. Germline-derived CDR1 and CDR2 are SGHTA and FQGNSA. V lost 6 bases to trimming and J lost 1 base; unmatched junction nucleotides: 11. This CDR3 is CASSFPGTSGGWGTDTQYF. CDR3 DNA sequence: TGTGCCAGCAGTTTTCCCGGGACTAGCGGGGGGTGGGGCACAGATACGCAGTATTTT.

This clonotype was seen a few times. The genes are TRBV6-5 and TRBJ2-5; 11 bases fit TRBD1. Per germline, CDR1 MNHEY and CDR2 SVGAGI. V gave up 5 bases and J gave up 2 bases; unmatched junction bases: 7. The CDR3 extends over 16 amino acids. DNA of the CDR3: TGTGCCAGCAGTCGAGGACAGGGGGCGCGGCAAGAGACCCAGTACTTC. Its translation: CASSRGQGARQETQYF.

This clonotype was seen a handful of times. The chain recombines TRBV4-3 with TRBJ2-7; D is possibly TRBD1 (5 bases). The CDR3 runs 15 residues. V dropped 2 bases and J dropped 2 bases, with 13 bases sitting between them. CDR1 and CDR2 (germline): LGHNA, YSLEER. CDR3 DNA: TGCGCCAGCAGCCAAACTGCCAGGGATACCTACGAGCAGTACGTC. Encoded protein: CASSQTARDTYEQYV.

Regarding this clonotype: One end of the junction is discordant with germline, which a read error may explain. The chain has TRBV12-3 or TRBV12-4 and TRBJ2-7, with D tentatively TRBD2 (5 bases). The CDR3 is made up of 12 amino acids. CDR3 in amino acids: CASSFVGEEQCF. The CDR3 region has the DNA TGTGCCAGCAGTTTTGTCGGGGAAGAGCAGTGCTTC.